The TCR beta chain under discussion was sequenced for a study of T cell responses to AZD1222 COVID-19 vaccine. Here immunoSEQ multiplex PCR was the method, and the copy in TCRdb shows in-frame clones only, minus some. This sample has approximately 120,000 clones; less than 95% occur once, and the top ten carry 4% to 5.5%. This clone was seen once. Its antigen is not identified. Losses at the gene ends were 3 bases for V and 3 bases for J; bases not matched to a gene: 0. The germline gives CDR1 MDHEN, CDR2 SYDVKM. This CDR3 spans 14 amino acids. Study outcomes and limitations: Regions left unmutated in variants are reportedly the target of nearly half of spike-specific TCRs. Spike was spanned by vaccine-associated CD4 TCRs, with dominance at 160-218 and 743-854. Repertoires were collected only later (after the peak T cell response had occurred). In a largely white British group with more females than males, clonal diversity was possibly underestimated.

The rearrangement links TRBV28 to TRBJ2-7, with 12 bases that match TRBD2. The TCR comes from an adult in good health. Material: peripheral blood, obtained on day 0 of MenACWY control vaccination. CDR3 bases: TGTGCCAGCAGTTTGACTAGCGGGAGCTACGAGCAGTACTTC. It specifies CASSLTSGSYEQYF.